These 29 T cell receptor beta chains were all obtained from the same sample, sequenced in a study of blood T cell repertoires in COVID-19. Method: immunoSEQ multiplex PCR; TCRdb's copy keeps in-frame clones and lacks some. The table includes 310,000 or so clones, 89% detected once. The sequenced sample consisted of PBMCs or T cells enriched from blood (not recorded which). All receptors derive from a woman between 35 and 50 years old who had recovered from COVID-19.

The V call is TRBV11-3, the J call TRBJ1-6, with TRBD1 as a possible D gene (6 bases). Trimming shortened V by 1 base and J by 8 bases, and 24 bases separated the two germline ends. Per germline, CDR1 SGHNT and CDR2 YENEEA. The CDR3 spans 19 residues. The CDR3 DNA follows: TGTGCCAGCAGCTTAGCAGGGGTCCTAGGCGTCTCTCAAGATTCACCCCTCCACTTT. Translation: CASSLAGVLGVSQDSPLHF.

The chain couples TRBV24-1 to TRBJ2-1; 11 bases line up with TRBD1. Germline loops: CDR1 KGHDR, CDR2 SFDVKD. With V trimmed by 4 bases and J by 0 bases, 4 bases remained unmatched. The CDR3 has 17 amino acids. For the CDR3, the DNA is TGTGCCACCAGTGACCCTGGGACAGGGGGCTCCTACAATGAGCAGTTCTTC. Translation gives CATSDPGTGGSYNEQFF.

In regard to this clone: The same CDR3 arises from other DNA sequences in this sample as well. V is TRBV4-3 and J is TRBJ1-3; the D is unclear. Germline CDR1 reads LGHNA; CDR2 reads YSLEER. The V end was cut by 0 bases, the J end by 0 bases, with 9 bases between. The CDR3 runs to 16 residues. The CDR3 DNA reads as TGCGCCAGCAGCCAAGATAGCGGGTTCTCTGGAAACACCATATATTTT. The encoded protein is CASSQDSGFSGNTIYF.

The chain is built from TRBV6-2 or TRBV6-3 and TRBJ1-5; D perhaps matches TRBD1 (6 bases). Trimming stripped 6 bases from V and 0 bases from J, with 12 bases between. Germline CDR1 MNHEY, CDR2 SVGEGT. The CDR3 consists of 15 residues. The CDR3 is CASSQTGYSNQPQHF. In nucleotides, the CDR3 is TGTGCCAGCAGCCAGACAGGTTATAGCAATCAGCCCCAGCATTTT.

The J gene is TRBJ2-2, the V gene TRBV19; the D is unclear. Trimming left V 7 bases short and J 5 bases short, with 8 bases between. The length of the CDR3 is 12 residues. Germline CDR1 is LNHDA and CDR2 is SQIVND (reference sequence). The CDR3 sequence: CASMRETGELFF. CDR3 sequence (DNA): TGTGCCAGTATGAGAGAGACCGGGGAGCTGTTTTTT.

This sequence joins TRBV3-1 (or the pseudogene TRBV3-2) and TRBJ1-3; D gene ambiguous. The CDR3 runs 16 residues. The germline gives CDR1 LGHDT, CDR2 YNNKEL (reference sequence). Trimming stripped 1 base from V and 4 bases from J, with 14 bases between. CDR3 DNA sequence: TGTGCCAGCAGCCAAGCCCCACAAGCGGGAGGAAACACCATATATTTT. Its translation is CASSQAPQAGGNTIYF.

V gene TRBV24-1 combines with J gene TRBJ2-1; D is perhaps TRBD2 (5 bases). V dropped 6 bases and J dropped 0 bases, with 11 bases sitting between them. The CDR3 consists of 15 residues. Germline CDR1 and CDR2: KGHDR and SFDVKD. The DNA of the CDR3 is TGTGCCACCAGTCAGCATGGGAGCTCCTACAATGAGCAGTTCTTC. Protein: CATSQHGSSYNEQFF.

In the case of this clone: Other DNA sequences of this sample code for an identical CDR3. CDR3 nucleotides: TGTGCCAGCAGCCCCCGGGGTGATCAAGAGACCCAGTACTTC. It encodes CASSPRGDQETQYF. The V and J genes are TRBV5-4 and TRBJ2-5; D possibly corresponds to TRBD2 (5 bases). Per the germline V gene, CDR1 is SGHNT and CDR2 is YYREEE (reference sequence). V lost 4 bases and J 2 bases, leaving 12 bases between the germline ends. The CDR3 spans 14 residues.

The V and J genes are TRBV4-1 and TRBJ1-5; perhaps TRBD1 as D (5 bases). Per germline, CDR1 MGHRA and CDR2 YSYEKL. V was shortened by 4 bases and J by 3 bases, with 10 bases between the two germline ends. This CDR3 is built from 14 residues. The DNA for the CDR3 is TGCGCCAGCAGCCCCAGGGATCTCAATCAGCCCCAGCATTTT. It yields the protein CASSPRDLNQPQHF.

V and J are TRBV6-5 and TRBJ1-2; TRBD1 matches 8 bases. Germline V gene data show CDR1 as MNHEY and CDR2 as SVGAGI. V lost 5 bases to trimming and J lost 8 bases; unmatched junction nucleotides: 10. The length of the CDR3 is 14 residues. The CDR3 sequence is CASSLRQGAVGYTF. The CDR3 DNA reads TGTGCCAGCAGTCTCCGCCAGGGGGCGGTCGGCTACACCTTC.

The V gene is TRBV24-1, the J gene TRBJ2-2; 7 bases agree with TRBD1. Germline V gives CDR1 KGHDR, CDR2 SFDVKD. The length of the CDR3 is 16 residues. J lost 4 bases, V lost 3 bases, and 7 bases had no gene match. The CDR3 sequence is CATSDNRDSLTGELFF. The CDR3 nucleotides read TGTGCCACCAGTGATAACCGGGACAGTCTCACCGGGGAGCTGTTTTTT.

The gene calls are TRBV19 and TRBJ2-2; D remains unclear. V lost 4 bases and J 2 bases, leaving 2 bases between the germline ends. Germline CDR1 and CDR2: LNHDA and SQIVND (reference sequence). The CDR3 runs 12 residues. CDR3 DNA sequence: TGTGCCAGTAGTACAAACACCGGGGAGCTGTTTTTT. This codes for CASSTNTGELFF. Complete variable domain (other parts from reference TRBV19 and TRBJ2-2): DGGITQSPKYLFRKEGQNVTLSCEQNLNHDAMYWYRQDPGQGLRLIYYSQIVNDFQKGDIAEGYSVSREKKESFPLTVTSAQKNPTAFYLCASSTNTGELFFGEGSRLTVL.

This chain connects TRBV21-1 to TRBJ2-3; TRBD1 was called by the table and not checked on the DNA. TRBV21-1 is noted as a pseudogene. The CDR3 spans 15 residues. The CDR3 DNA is TGTGCCAGCAGCAGACCCGGGACAGGGTATTGGGCGCAGTATTTT. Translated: CASSRPGTGYWAQYF.

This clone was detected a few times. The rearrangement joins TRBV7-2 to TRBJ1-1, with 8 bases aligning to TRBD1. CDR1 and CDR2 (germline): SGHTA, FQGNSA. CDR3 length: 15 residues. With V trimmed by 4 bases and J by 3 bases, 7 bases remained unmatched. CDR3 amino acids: CASSSKRQGHTEAFF. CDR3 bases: TGTGCCAGCAGCTCAAAGAGACAGGGGCACACTGAAGCTTTCTTT.

The CDR3 reads CASSQSGQVTNEKLFF. In nucleotides, the CDR3 is TGCGCCAGCAGTCAATCAGGACAGGTGACTAATGAAAAACTGTTTTTT. This chain joins TRBV23-1 and TRBJ1-4; 7 bases match TRBD1. TRBV23-1 is an open reading frame, and its role is uncertain. The CDR3 sequence is 16 residues long. V shed 0 bases and J 2 bases; nucleotides not matched to a gene: 3.

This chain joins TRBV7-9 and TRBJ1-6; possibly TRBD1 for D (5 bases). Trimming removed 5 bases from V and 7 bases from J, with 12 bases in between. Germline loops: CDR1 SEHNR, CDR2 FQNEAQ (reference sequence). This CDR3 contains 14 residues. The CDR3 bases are TGTGCCAGCAGCCACACGGGGGAGAATTCACCCCTCCACTTT. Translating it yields CASSHTGENSPLHF.

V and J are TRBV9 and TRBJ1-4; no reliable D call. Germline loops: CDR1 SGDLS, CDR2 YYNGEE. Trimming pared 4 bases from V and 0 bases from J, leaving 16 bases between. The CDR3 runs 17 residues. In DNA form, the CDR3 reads TGTGCCAGCAGCCTCGATCCTTCCGGGGCAACTAATGAAAAACTGTTTTTT. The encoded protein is CASSLDPSGATNEKLFF.

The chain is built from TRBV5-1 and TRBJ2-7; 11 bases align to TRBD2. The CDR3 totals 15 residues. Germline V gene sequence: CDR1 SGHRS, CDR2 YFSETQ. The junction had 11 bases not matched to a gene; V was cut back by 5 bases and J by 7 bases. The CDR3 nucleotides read TGCGCCAGCAGTCATACTAGCGGGAGAGAGTGGGAGCAGTACTTC. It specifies CASSHTSGREWEQYF. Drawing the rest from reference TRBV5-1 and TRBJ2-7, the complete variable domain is KAGVTQTPRYLIKTRGQQVTLSCSPISGHRSVSWYQQTPGQGLQFLFEYFSETQRNKGNFPGRFSGRQFSNSRSEMNVSTLELGDSALYLCASSHTSGREWEQYFGPGTRLTVT.

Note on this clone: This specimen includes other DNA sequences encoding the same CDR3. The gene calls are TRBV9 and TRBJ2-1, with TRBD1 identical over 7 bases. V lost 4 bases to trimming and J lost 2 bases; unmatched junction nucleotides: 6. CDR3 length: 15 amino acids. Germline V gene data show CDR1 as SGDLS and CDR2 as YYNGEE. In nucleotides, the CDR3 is TGTGCCAGCAGCCCTAGGGACAGACCCTACAATGAGCAGTTCTTC. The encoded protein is CASSPRDRPYNEQFF.

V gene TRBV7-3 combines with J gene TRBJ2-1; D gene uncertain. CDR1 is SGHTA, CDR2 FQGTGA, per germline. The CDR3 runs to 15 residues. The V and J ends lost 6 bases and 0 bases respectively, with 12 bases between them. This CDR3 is CASRDTVSSYNEQFF. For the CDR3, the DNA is TGTGCCAGCAGAGACACAGTCAGCTCCTACAATGAGCAGTTCTTC.

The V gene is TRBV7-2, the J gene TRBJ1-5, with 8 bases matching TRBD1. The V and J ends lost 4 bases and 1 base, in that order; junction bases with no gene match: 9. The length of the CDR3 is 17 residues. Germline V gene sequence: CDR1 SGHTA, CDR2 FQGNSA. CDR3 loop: CASSSRQGIGSNQPQHF. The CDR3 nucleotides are TGTGCCAGCAGCTCGAGACAGGGGATTGGGAGCAATCAGCCCCAGCATTTT. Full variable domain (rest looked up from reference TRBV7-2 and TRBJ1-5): GAGVSQSPSNKVTEKGKDVELRCDPISGHTALYWYRQSLGQGLEFLIYFQGNSAPDKSGLPSDRFSAERTGGSVSTLTIQRTQQEDSAVYLCASSSRQGIGSNQPQHFGDGTRLSIL.

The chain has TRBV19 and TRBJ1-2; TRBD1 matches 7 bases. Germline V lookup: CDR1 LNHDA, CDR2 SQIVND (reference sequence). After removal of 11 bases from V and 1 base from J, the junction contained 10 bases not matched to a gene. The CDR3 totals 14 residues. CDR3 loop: CAFPGDSVNYGYTF. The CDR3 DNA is TGTGCCTTCCCCGGGGACAGCGTTAACTATGGCTACACCTTC.

CDR3 loop: CASSFQGADNEQFF. CDR3 sequence (DNA): TGTGCCAGCAGCTTCCAAGGGGCGGACAATGAGCAGTTCTTC. The V call is TRBV7-2, the J call TRBJ2-1; a weak D match, TRBD1 (5 bases). Germline V gene sequence: CDR1 SGHTA, CDR2 FQGNSA. The germline V and J ends were trimmed by 3 bases and 5 bases, with 11 bases remaining between them. The CDR3 is 14 amino acids.

The DNA of the CDR3 is TGTGCCACCAGCAGAGATCCAGGGAACACCGGGGAGCTGTTTTTT. Amino acids: CATSRDPGNTGELFF. This chain uses TRBV15 with TRBJ2-2, with D uncertain. This CDR3 comprises 15 residues. CDR1 and CDR2 (germline): LNHNV, YYDKDF (reference sequence). V shed 0 bases and J shed 1 base, with 6 bases lying between them.

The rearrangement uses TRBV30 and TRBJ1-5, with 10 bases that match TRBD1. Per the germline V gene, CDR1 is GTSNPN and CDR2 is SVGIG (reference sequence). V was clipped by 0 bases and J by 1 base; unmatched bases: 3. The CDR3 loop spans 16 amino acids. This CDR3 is CAWSVRTGGSNQPQHF. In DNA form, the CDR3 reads TGTGCCTGGAGTGTACGGACAGGGGGGAGCAATCAGCCCCAGCATTTT.

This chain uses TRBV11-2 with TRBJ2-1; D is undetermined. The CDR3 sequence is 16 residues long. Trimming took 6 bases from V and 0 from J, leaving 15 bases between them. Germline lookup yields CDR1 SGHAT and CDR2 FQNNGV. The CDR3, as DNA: TGTGCCAGCAGTTTCAGGTCCCTCGGCTCCTACAATGAGCAGTTCTTC. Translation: CASSFRSLGSYNEQFF. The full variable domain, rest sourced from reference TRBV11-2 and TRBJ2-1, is EAGVAQSPRYKIIEKRQSVAFWCNPISGHATLYWYQQILGQGPKLLIQFQNNGVVDDSQLPKDRFSAERLKGVDSTLKIQPAKLEDSAVYLCASSFRSLGSYNEQFFGPGTRLTVL.

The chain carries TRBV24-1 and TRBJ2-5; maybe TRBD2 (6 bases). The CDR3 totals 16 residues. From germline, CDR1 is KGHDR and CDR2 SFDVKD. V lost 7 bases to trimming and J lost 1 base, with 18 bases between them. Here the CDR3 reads CATSFPYWDCQETQYF. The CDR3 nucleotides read TGTGCCACCAGCTTCCCCTACTGGGACTGCCAAGAGACCCAGTACTTC.

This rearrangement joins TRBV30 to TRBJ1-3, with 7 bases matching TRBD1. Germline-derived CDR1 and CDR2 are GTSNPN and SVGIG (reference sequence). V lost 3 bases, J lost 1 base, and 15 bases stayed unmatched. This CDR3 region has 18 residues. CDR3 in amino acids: CAWSRKGAWAGSGNTIYF. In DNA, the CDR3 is TGTGCCTGGAGCCGAAAGGGGGCTTGGGCAGGTTCTGGAAACACCATATATTTT.

The CDR3 is CASSRPGTGSYGYTF. The CDR3 DNA reads TGTGCCAGCAGCCGTCCCGGGACAGGGAGCTATGGCTACACCTTC. The chain combines TRBV7-9 with TRBJ1-2, with TRBD1 matching 9 bases. The V gene end was trimmed by 5 bases and the J gene end by 4 bases; junction bases not matched to a gene: 8. Germline lookup yields CDR1 SEHNR and CDR2 FQNEAQ (reference sequence). The length of the CDR3 is 15 residues.